Included here is one T cell receptor (beta chain) sequence, with context. Its antigen remains unidentified. Extracted from the samples, RNA was reverse transcribed into cDNA to serve as the sequencing template. Here immunoSEQ multiplex PCR was the method, and the copy in TCRdb shows in-frame clones only, minus some. This table holds approximately 210,000 clones, 60% found once. The record originates from a study of CD8+ T cells in alopecia areata. Whole-study context: Twice a day, 5 to 10 mg of oral tofacitinib was administered to treated patients. Treated patients were scored for severity by percent of scalp affected. Study-wide results and caveats: Within the top 100, expanded CD8+ clones significantly decreased with tofacitinib, as did scalp clonality. Clonality exceeded that of normal scalp in lesional scalp, most notably in alopecia totalis/universalis.

V was clipped by 4 bases and J by 6 bases, with 12 bases between them. The CDR3 loop spans 13 amino acids. Germline CDR1 reads ENHRY; CDR2 reads SYGVKD. As for treatment: oral pan-JAK inhibitor, 5-10 mg twice daily. The clonotype originates from a human donor with alopecia areata. The chain links TRBV10-3 to TRBJ1-2; possibly TRBD1 for D (6 bases). The sequencing here drew on CD4+ T cells sorted from blood, taken at week 24, from a patient treated with tofacitinib. The CDR3 region has the DNA TGTGCCATCAGTGGATCCCAGGGGAATGGCTACACCTTC. It specifies CAISGSQGNGYTF.